This is a list of T cell receptor beta chains from one sample in a study of cytomegalovirus exposure and HLA in healthy donors. Profiled with immunoSEQ multiplex PCR; TCRdb holds only in-frame clones, not every one. The data contain 130,000 to 150,000 clones, around 80% of them singletons. The sample was PBMCs. The receptors originated from a man aged 40-50 years in good health and CMV-seropositive. Both conserved end residues are part of each CDR3.

v_gene | CDR3aa
TRBV5-1 | CASRTSGKETQYF
TRBV11-2 | CASSLGTTGTGREQYF
TRBV6-6 | CASSPGYDGSPLHF
TRBV29-1 | CSVVGEGYGYTF
TRBV28 | CASGGLGGYTF
TRBV7-9 | CASSLTIQNTEAFF
TRBV11-2 | CASSSDRGQDTQYF
TRBV28 | CASSSGGSGNQPQHF
TRBV5-5 | CASSLVEGWEYF
TRBV6-5 | CASRHQRVAYYGYTF
TRBV5-6 | CASSLVVGGSGNTIYF
TRBV6-6 | CASRPTGGMTNEKLFF
TRBV30 | CAWSGGQGVFKAFF
TRBV2 | CASSDPLAGFIYEQYF
TRBV29-1 | CSVEQGVDEQYF
TRBV6-5 | CASRAAPGQVYEQYF
TRBV7-2 | CASSLALSGNTIYF
TRBV28 | CASSVGGVRGYGYTF
TRBV5-1 | CASSYRTGANSYEQYF
TRBV27 | CASRRLDSNTGELFF
TRBV19 | CASSTPRDRVRTDYGYTF
TRBV6-6 | CASSYEGTSEQYF
TRBV6-5 | CASSYSGLAKRREQYF
TRBV5-1 | CASSYISGYEQYF
TRBV4-3 | CASSQSPTQSSYEQYF
TRBV7-8 | CASSLAGGYQPQHF
TRBV4-1 | CASSVSRGATKEQYF
TRBV4-3 | CASSQDSGLAGSDTQYF
TRBV29-1 | CSTADGTRGVNEQFF
TRBV5-4 | CASSFLFEGEQFF
TRBV30 | CAWSAGLTDTQYF
TRBV9 | CASSPRGPYNEQFF
TRBV5-1 | CASSLAGPGQGVSGNTIYF
TRBV19 | CASGPGVTNEKLFF
TRBV5-6 | CASSPGTSWEETQYF
TRBV5-1 | CASSRGVQLGEKLFF
TRBV29-1 | CSVDRGTDTQYF
TRBV4-1 | CASSLRTSLTLDTQYF
TRBV7-9 | CASSSPSGHNTGELFF
TRBV28 | CATRYSGANVLTF
TRBV10-3 | CAISESEGSEAFF
TRBV7-6 | CASSLAVLAATYEQYF